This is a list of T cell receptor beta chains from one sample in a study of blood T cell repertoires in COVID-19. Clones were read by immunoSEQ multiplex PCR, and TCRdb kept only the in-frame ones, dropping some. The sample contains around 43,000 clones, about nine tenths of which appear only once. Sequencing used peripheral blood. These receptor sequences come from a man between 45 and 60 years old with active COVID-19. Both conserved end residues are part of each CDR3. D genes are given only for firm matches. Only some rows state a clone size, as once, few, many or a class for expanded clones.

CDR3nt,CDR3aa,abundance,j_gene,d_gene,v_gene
TGTGCCAGCAGTTTGGACAGCTACGAGCAGTACTTC,CASSLDSYEQYF,NA,TRBJ2-7,NA,TRBV28
TGTGCCAGCAGCCCAACCCAACTTTACGAGCAGTACTTC,CASSPTQLYEQYF,NA,TRBJ2-7,NA,TRBV7-2
TGTGCCAGCAGCTATAGGAGCACCGGGGAGCTGTTTTTT,CASSYRSTGELFF,NA,TRBJ2-2,NA,TRBV13
TGTGCCATCAGTGGCTCGACAGGGTCCTACAATGAGCAGTTCTTC,CAISGSTGSYNEQFF,NA,TRBJ2-1,TRBD1,TRBV10-3
TGCAGCGCCGAAGAGGGGCGGAAAGCTTTCTTT,CSAEEGRKAFF,NA,TRBJ1-1,NA,TRBV29-1
TGTGCCAGCCGTCCCGGGACTAGCGGTTACACAGATACGCAGTATTTT,CASRPGTSGYTDTQYF,NA,TRBJ2-3,TRBD2,TRBV3-1/TRBV3-2
TGTGCCAGCAGTTTAATCCCCACAGGGGGCAACGAGCAGTACTTC,CASSLIPTGGNEQYF,NA,TRBJ2-7,TRBD1,TRBV27
TGCGCCAGCAGCCCAGGGGGAGTGGCAGATACGCAGTATTTT,CASSPGGVADTQYF,few,TRBJ2-3,TRBD1,TRBV5-1
TGTGCCAGCAGCTTCCGAGCGACAGGGAATTCACCCCTCCACTTT,CASSFRATGNSPLHF,NA,TRBJ1-6,TRBD1,TRBV7-8
TGTGCCAGCAGAGTGGCGGGGGGGGGAAACATTCAGTACTTC,CASRVAGGGNIQYF,few,TRBJ2-4,TRBD2,TRBV6-5
TGTGCCAGCCGACAAGGCCTGCAGTATTTT,CASRQGLQYF,NA,TRBJ2-3,NA,TRBV6-6
TGTGCCCACAAGCGGGGCACCGGGGAGCTGTTTTTT,CAHKRGTGELFF,NA,TRBJ2-2,TRBD2,TRBV30
TGTGCCAGCAGCCTCCATAGCGGGAGAAAGGTCAATGAGCAGTTCTTC,CASSLHSGRKVNEQFF,NA,TRBJ2-1,TRBD2,TRBV3-1/TRBV3-2
TGTGCCAGCAGTCAGAGCACTAGCGGGGGGGTAGAGACCCAGTACTTC,CASSQSTSGGVETQYF,NA,TRBJ2-5,TRBD2,TRBV7-2
TGTGCCAGCAGCCATCCGACGGGAGTTGGCACAGATACGCAGTATTTT,CASSHPTGVGTDTQYF,NA,TRBJ2-3,NA,TRBV7-9
TGTGCCAGCAGTTCGGGGGAAGGGGCCTCCTACGAGCAGTACTTC,CASSSGEGASYEQYF,NA,TRBJ2-7,NA,TRBV6-2/TRBV6-3
TGTGCCAGCAGCCAAGTTACTAGCGGGAGTTACGAGCAGTACTTC,CASSQVTSGSYEQYF,NA,TRBJ2-7,TRBD2,TRBV3-1/TRBV3-2
TGTGCCAGCAGCGGAGGTTATGGCTACACCTTC,CASSGGYGYTF,NA,TRBJ1-2,NA,TRBV5-6
TGTGCCAGTAGTATAGGAGGTCTAGCCAAAAACATTCAGTACTTC,CASSIGGLAKNIQYF,once,TRBJ2-4,NA,TRBV19
TGTGCCAGCAGCTTAGGACTAGCGAGCACAGATACGCAGTATTTT,CASSLGLASTDTQYF,NA,TRBJ2-3,TRBD2,TRBV7-3